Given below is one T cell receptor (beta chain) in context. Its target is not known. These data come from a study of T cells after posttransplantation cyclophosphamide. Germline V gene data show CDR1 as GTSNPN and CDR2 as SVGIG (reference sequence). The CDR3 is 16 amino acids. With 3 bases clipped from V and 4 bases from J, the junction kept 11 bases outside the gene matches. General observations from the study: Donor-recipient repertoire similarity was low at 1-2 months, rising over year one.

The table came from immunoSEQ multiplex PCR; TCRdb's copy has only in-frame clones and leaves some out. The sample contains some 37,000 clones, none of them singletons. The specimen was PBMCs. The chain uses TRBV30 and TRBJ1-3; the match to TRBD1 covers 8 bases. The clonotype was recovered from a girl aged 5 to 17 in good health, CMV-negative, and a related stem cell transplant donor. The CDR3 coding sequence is TGTGCCTGGAGGAAAATTCCAGGGGGCAGGGGAAACACCATATATTTT. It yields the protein CAWRKIPGGRGNTIYF.